What follows are 7 T cell receptor beta chains derived from one specimen sequenced in a study of blood T cell repertoires in COVID-19. Measured with immunoSEQ multiplex PCR; TCRdb has only the in-frame clones, and not every one. The sample shows fewer than 350,000 clones, 86% of them seen only once. The specimen sequenced was peripheral blood. The receptors originated from a woman between 25 and 40 years old with COVID-19, enrolled during active disease.

The J gene is TRBJ2-1, the V gene TRBV2, with 8 nucleotides matching TRBD1. Germline V gene lookup returns CDR1 SNHLY and CDR2 FYNNEI. The CDR3 totals 15 residues. Trimming at V came to 6 bases and at J to 4 bases, leaving 8 bases not matched to a gene. The CDR3, as DNA: TGTGCCAGCAGGGCCGGGACAGGCCTATACAATGAGCAGTTCTTC. It encodes CASRAGTGLYNEQFF.

The rearrangement joins TRBV5-8 to TRBJ1-2, with 7 bases matching TRBD1. V lost 5 bases to trimming and J lost 3 bases; unmatched junction nucleotides: 7. CDR1 is SGHTS and CDR2 is YDEGEE in the germline V gene. The CDR3 consists of 14 residues. The CDR3, as DNA: TGTGCCAGCAGTATTACAGGGGTCGACTATGGCTACACCTTC. Residues: CASSITGVDYGYTF.

The V and J genes are TRBV7-9 and TRBJ2-7, with TRBD1 identical over 7 bases. J gave up 5 bases and V 1 base, and 11 bases lay outside the gene matches. Germline values: CDR1 SEHNR, CDR2 FQNEAQ (reference sequence). The CDR3 extends over 16 amino acids. CDR3 bases: TGTGCCAGCAGCTTAGGGGGGACAGCGACCTTCCACGAGCAGTACTTC. This encodes CASSLGGTATFHEQYF.

The chain combines TRBV11-2 with TRBJ2-7; TRBD2 aligns across 9 bases. CDR1 and CDR2 from the germline V gene are SGHAT and FQNNGV. The CDR3 has 20 residues. V dropped 0 bases and J dropped 2; count of bases not matched to a gene: 17. The CDR3 loop is CASSLERRGSGGTSPYEQYF. CDR3 nucleotide sequence: TGTGCCAGCAGCTTAGAGCGACGGGGTAGCGGGGGTACTTCGCCCTACGAGCAGTACTTC.

This rearrangement joins TRBV28 to TRBJ1-4; D not certain. The CDR3 is 18 amino acids. Germline V gene sequence: CDR1 MDHEN, CDR2 SYDVKM. The V end was cut by 5 bases, the J end by 2 bases, with 21 bases between. This CDR3 is CASSPTVVESWTNEKLFF. The CDR3 DNA sequence: TGTGCCAGCAGTCCCACTGTGGTAGAAAGTTGGACTAATGAAAAACTGTTTTTT.

The chain is built from TRBV7-2 and TRBJ2-3; 11 bases align to TRBD2. Looked up from germline, CDR1 is SGHTA and CDR2 is FQGNSA. After removal of 5 bases from V and 8 bases from J, the junction contained 9 bases not matched to a gene. The CDR3 has 15 residues. CDR3 sequence: CASSISGGARGTQYF. The CDR3 DNA sequence: TGTGCCAGCAGCATTAGCGGGGGGGCTAGGGGTACGCAGTATTTT. Full variable domain (rest looked up from reference TRBV7-2 and TRBJ2-3): GAGVSQSPSNKVTEKGKDVELRCDPISGHTALYWYRQSLGQGLEFLIYFQGNSAPDKSGLPSDRFSAERTGGSVSTLTIQRTQQEDSAVYLCASSISGGARGTQYFGPGTRLTVL.

The genes are TRBV2 and TRBJ1-5, with D perhaps matching TRBD1 (5 bases). Germline CDR1 reads SNHLY; CDR2 reads FYNNEI. The CDR3 contains 12 residues. Trimming removed 6 bases from V and 6 bases from J, with 9 bases in between. DNA of the CDR3: TGTGCCAGCAGGGGGCGCGGTCAGCCCCAGCATTTT. Translated: CASRGRGQPQHF.